The source of this TCR beta chain is a study of T-cell reconstitution after alpha-beta-depleted transplantation in children. Using unique molecular identifiers, the investigators prepared the TCRbeta library. MiXCR, applied by TCRdb to the PCR reads, yields one record per CDR3 protein. The sample lists approximately 130,000 distinct CDR3 sequences, 8.5% to 10% occurring once. Study results and limitations: Certain patients had high TCRbeta diversity at day 60, and it came from recipient T cells and thymic progenitors that survived. Expanded graft clones, several hundred of them, were reportedly the source of alpha-beta T cells about two months after transplant.

Trimming removed 3 bases from V and 7 bases from J; junction bases left unmatched: 12. This CDR3 is built from 17 residues. CDR1 and CDR2 (germline): SGHRS, YFSETQ. This clonotype has at least ten counts. What it binds is not known. The rearrangement uses TRBV5-1 and TRBJ1-6, with 8 bases matching TRBD1. Here the sequenced sample was PBMCs, mostly from graft donor cells, taken 180 days after TCRalphabeta/CD19-depleted stem cell transplant. This clonotype originated in a girl less than two years old who had a stem cell transplant for combined immunodeficiency, so the T cells may come from the graft donor. Here the CDR3 DNA reads TGCGCCAGCAGCTATCAAAGGCCGGGACAGGCGAATTCACCCCTCCACTTT. It yields the protein CASSYQRPGQANSPLHF.